This TCR beta chain appears in the sequencing data of a study of T cell repertoires in cytomegalovirus infection. Turning to the study itself: Public TCR beta signatures were indicative of both CMV infection and a matching HLA type.

Each CDR3 protein is one row after TCRdb ran MiXCR on the reads. Of 490,000 or so distinct CDR3 sequences in the sample, over 9% were seen once. The CDR3 is 12 residues long. Looked up from germline, CDR1 is LGHNA and CDR2 is YNFKEQ. V was shortened by 6 bases and J by 6 bases, with 11 bases between the two germline ends. This clonotype has a handful of counts. The chain recombines TRBV4-2 with TRBJ1-1; D possibly corresponds to TRBD1 (5 bases). Sequenced input: PBMCs. This TCR was sampled from a human donor in good health (CMV status not recorded). Some clones in this sample may be carry-over from other donors' samples. The CDR3 is CASRKTGAEAFF. The DNA for the CDR3 is TGTGCCAGCAGGAAAACAGGAGCTGAAGCTTTCTTT.